This entry is about one T cell receptor beta chain. Here immunoSEQ multiplex PCR was the method, and the copy in TCRdb shows in-frame clones only, minus some. The sample lists some 71,000 clones; 70% to 85% were seen once. This entry comes from a study of blood T cell repertoires in COVID-19. The overall study: The United States, Italy and Spain provided the acute and convalescent COVID-19 samples. The cDNA or gDNA used as material had been derived from T cells, B-cell-depleted T cells, or PBMCs.

This CDR3 is built from 13 residues. V lost 1 base to trimming and J lost 8 bases, with 8 bases between them. Germline CDR1 is MGHRA and CDR2 is YSYEKL. The sequencing input was peripheral blood. The sequence was collected from a woman aged 45 to 65 with acute or convalescent COVID-19. The V gene is TRBV4-1, the J gene TRBJ2-2; D unresolved. CDR3: CASSQVRLGELFF. CDR3 DNA sequence: TGCGCCAGCAGCCAAGTGAGGTTGGGGGAGCTGTTTTTT.